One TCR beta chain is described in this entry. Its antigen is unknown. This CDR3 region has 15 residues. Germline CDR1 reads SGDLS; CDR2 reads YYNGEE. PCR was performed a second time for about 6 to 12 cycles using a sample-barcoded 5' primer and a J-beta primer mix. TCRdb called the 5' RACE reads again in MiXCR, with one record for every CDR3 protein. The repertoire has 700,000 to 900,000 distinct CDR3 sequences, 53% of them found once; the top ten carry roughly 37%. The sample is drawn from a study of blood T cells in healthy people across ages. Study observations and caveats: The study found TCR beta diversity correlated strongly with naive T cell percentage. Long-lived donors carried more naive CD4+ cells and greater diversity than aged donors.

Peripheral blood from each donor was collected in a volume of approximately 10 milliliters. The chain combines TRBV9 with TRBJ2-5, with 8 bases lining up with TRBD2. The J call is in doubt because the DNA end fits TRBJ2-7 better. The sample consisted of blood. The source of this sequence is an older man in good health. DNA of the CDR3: TGTGCCAGCAGCGTATCAGCGGGAGTTCTCAACGAGCAGTACTTC. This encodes CASSVSAGVLNEQYF.